The next 27 T cell receptor beta chains were all read from a single sample in a study of OX40 agonist ivuxolimab in advanced cancers. The library came from the immunoSEQ multiplex PCR assay. TCRdb re-hosts the immuneACCESS table, in-frame sequences only. Its copies lack some clones; in the studies checked, an unresolved V gene accounts for under half of them, and the cause for the rest is not known. This sample lists roughly 39,000 clones; approximately 91% were detected once. The ten largest clones capture approximately 12% of the sample. The source was CD4+ or CD8+ T cells sorted from blood, collected in a trial of the OX40 agonist ivuxolimab. The receptor set was obtained from an adult with an advanced solid tumor such as melanoma, head and neck, liver or kidney cancer.

V and J are TRBV5-1 and TRBJ2-5; TRBD2 is a possible D gene (6 bases). The CDR3 runs to 14 residues. The V and J ends lost 0 bases and 3 bases respectively, with 9 bases between them. Germline CDR1 is SGHRS and CDR2 is YFSETQ. The CDR3 protein is CASSLVGGEETQYF. CDR3 DNA: TGCGCCAGCAGCTTGGTGGGCGGGGAAGAGACCCAGTACTTC.

The chain is built from TRBV29-1 and TRBJ1-2, with no clear D. Germline V gene lookup returns CDR1 SQVTM and CDR2 ANQGSEA. Trimming removed 6 bases from V and 1 base from J, with 15 bases in between. The CDR3 has 14 residues. The CDR3 DNA follows: TGCAGCGTCCTAGATCTGTATAGTAACTATGGCTACACCTTC. This encodes CSVLDLYSNYGYTF.

As to this clone: The junction shows a germline mismatch at one end, possibly a read error. This chain connects TRBV14 to TRBJ2-3, with 9 bases lining up with TRBD1. This CDR3 is built from 14 residues. Germline assignment: CDR1 SGHDN and CDR2 FVKESK. CDR3 sequence (DNA): TGTGCCAGCAGCGGACTGGGGACAGGGCCCGGGGCCACTTTT. Encoded protein: CASSGLGTGPGATF.

The chain joins TRBV7-6 to TRBJ2-7, with 7 bases that match TRBD1. This CDR3 is built from 16 residues. V dropped 3 bases and J dropped 0; count of bases not matched to a gene: 8. Looked up from germline, CDR1 is SGHVS and CDR2 is FNYEAQ. CDR3 sequence reads: CASSFETGQSSYEQYF. CDR3 in DNA: TGTGCCAGCAGCTTCGAGACAGGGCAAAGCTCCTACGAGCAGTACTTC.

The rearrangement uses TRBV5-6 and TRBJ2-7; D gene unclear. V lost 2 bases, J lost 4 bases, and 16 bases lay in between. The germline CDR1 and CDR2 sequences are SGHDT and YYEEEE. The CDR3 runs to 15 residues. As DNA, the CDR3 is TGTGCCAGCAGCTTAGGGCCCACCTTTCGGTACGAGCAGTACTTC. Its translation: CASSLGPTFRYEQYF.

The rearrangement uses TRBV7-2 and TRBJ1-1; 8 nucleotides align to TRBD1. Per the germline V gene, CDR1 is SGHTA and CDR2 is FQGNSA. This CDR3 spans 15 amino acids. V shed 5 bases and J 1 base; nucleotides not matched to a gene: 6. For the CDR3, the DNA is TGTGCCAGCAGCGCAAGACAGGGGAAGAACACTGAAGCTTTCTTT. It yields the protein CASSARQGKNTEAFF. Together with reference TRBV7-2 and TRBJ1-1, the CDR3 gives the full variable domain: GAGVSQSPSNKVTEKGKDVELRCDPISGHTALYWYRQSLGQGLEFLIYFQGNSAPDKSGLPSDRFSAERTGGSVSTLTIQRTQQEDSAVYLCASSARQGKNTEAFFGQGTRLTVV.

The chain recombines TRBV4-1 with TRBJ1-4; 9 bases fit TRBD1. The V gene end was trimmed by 4 bases and the J gene end by 8 bases; junction bases not matched to a gene: 11. The CDR3 covers 16 residues. Looked up from germline, CDR1 is MGHRA and CDR2 is YSYEKL. The CDR3 region has the DNA TGCGCCAGCAGCCTTGGACAGGGGCCAACGTCCGAAAAACTGTTTTTT. This sequence encodes CASSLGQGPTSEKLFF.

This chain links TRBV5-1 with TRBJ2-1; 8 nucleotides agree with TRBD1. Germline V gene sequence: CDR1 SGHRS, CDR2 YFSETQ. V lost 6 bases, J lost 7 bases, and 12 bases stayed unmatched. CDR3 length: 15 amino acids. This chain's CDR3 is CASTNQGARGNEQFF. The CDR3 nucleotides read TGCGCCAGCACAAACCAGGGGGCCCGAGGGAATGAGCAGTTCTTC.

This chain links TRBV6-9 with TRBJ2-7; D assignment may be TRBD1 or TRBD2 (5 bases each). V lost 4 bases and J 1 base, leaving 14 bases between the germline ends. Germline V gives CDR1 MNHGY, CDR2 SVAAGI. CDR3 length equals 15 residues. In nucleotides, the CDR3 is TGTGCCAGCAGTTCCTCGGGGACGGTGTCCTACGAGCAGTACTTC. Residues: CASSSSGTVSYEQYF.

The rearrangement uses TRBV2 and TRBJ2-3, with TRBD1 matching over 10 bases. Germline V gene lookup returns CDR1 SNHLY and CDR2 FYNNEI. The V gene end was trimmed by 5 bases and the J gene end by 3 bases; junction bases not matched to a gene: 8. The CDR3 has 16 residues. The CDR3 loop reads CASSIDRGHLTDTQYF. The CDR3 DNA reads TGTGCCAGCAGTATCGACAGGGGGCATTTGACAGATACGCAGTATTTT.

The rearrangement joins TRBV2 to TRBJ2-2; D perhaps matches TRBD2 (6 bases). Germline V lookup: CDR1 SNHLY, CDR2 FYNNEI. CDR3 length: 15 amino acids. V was shortened by 8 bases and J by 6 bases, with 19 bases between the two germline ends. The chain's CDR3 is CASVLAVPGAGELFF. The CDR3 nucleotides read TGTGCCAGCGTTTTGGCCGTCCCGGGGGCCGGGGAGCTGTTTTTT.

The CDR3 loop is CASSFSGSSYNEQFF. In nucleotides, the CDR3 is TGTGCCAGCAGTTTCAGCGGGAGCTCCTACAATGAGCAGTTCTTC. The J gene is TRBJ2-1, the V gene TRBV27; 8 nucleotides agree with TRBD2. Per germline, CDR1 MNHEY and CDR2 SMNVEV (reference sequence). This CDR3 region has 15 residues. With 3 bases clipped from V and 0 bases from J, the junction kept 1 base outside the gene matches.

V usage is TRBV6-5 and J usage is TRBJ1-2, with D possibly matching TRBD1 (6 bases). The CDR3 is 14 residues long. Germline lookup yields CDR1 MNHEY and CDR2 SVGAGI. V lost 6 bases to trimming and J lost 5 bases, with 16 bases between them. CDR3 in amino acids: CASSRGGGSYGYTF. In DNA form, the CDR3 reads TGTGCCAGCAGCCGAGGGGGGGGGAGTTATGGCTACACCTTC.

The rearrangement uses TRBV5-4 and TRBJ2-2; 9 bases align to TRBD2. The germline gives CDR1 SGHNT, CDR2 YYREEE (reference sequence). This CDR3 region has 16 residues. J was trimmed by 1 base and V by 4 bases; bases with no gene match: 5. The CDR3 sequence is CASSAGTSRNTGELFF. The CDR3, as DNA: TGTGCCAGCAGCGCCGGGACTAGCAGGAACACCGGGGAGCTGTTTTTT. Supplemented by reference TRBV5-4 and TRBJ2-2, the full variable domain reads ETGVTQSPTHLIKTRGQQVTLRCSSQSGHNTVSWYQQALGQGPQFIFQYYREEENGRGNFPPRFSGLQFPNYSSELNVNALELDDSALYLCASSAGTSRNTGELFFGEGSRLTVL.

This rearrangement joins TRBV7-8 to TRBJ2-7, with 7 bases that match TRBD2. Germline CDR1 and CDR2: SGHVS and FQNEAQ. Trimming took 0 bases from V and 2 from J; bases not matched to a gene: 4. The CDR3 covers 15 residues. The CDR3 loop reads CASSLAGGGAYEQYF. The CDR3 DNA is TGTGCCAGCAGCTTAGCGGGGGGGGGAGCCTACGAGCAGTACTTC.

The chain combines TRBV28 with TRBJ1-5; TRBD1 matches 9 bases. Germline values: CDR1 MDHEN, CDR2 SYDVKM. With 5 bases clipped from V and 9 bases from J, the junction kept 11 bases outside the gene matches. The CDR3 sequence is 15 residues long. The CDR3 spells CASSRGQGPLWPQHF. DNA of the CDR3: TGTGCCAGCAGTAGGGGACAGGGCCCCCTTTGGCCCCAGCATTTT.

The rearrangement links TRBV5-1 to TRBJ2-7; 14 bases are a match to TRBD2. CDR1 is SGHRS and CDR2 is YFSETQ in the germline V gene. The CDR3 totals 15 residues. Trimming took 4 bases from V and 6 from J; bases not matched to a gene: 6. CDR3 nucleotides: TGCGCCAGCAGCAATCCTGGGACTAGCGGGAGCGAGCAGTACTTC. Translated, it gives CASSNPGTSGSEQYF. The full variable domain, with the rest looked up from reference TRBV5-1 and TRBJ2-7, is KAGVTQTPRYLIKTRGQQVTLSCSPISGHRSVSWYQQTPGQGLQFLFEYFSETQRNKGNFPGRFSGRQFSNSRSEMNVSTLELGDSALYLCASSNPGTSGSEQYFGPGTRLTVT.

The chain uses TRBV6-6 and TRBJ2-2; tentative D call: TRBD2 (6 bases). V was clipped by 8 bases and J by 4 bases, with 11 bases between them. The CDR3 sequence is 13 residues long. CDR1 and CDR2 (germline): MNHNY, SVGAGI (reference sequence). The CDR3: CASRGASTGELFF. As DNA, the CDR3 is TGTGCCAGCCGCGGGGCGAGCACCGGGGAGCTGTTTTTT.

This sequence joins TRBV18 and TRBJ2-2; 7 nucleotides align to TRBD1. The junction had 12 bases not matched to a gene; V was cut back by 3 bases and J by 5 bases. This CDR3 has 17 amino acids. From germline, CDR1 is KGHSH and CDR2 LQKENI. The CDR3 spells CASSPFHIRQGTGELFF. CDR3 DNA: TGTGCCAGCTCACCGTTCCATATCCGACAGGGTACCGGGGAGCTGTTTTTT.

The genes are TRBV9 and TRBJ1-1; D is uncertain. V was clipped by 3 bases and J by 3 bases, with 12 bases between them. This CDR3 has 14 residues. Germline V lookup: CDR1 SGDLS, CDR2 YYNGEE. CDR3: CASSAYMEDTEAFF. CDR3 nucleotide sequence: TGTGCCAGCAGCGCATACATGGAGGACACTGAAGCTTTCTTT.

The count of this clone is one. J is TRBJ2-1 and V is TRBV5-1; TRBD2 agrees at 10 bases. The CDR3 length is 16 residues. Germline V gives CDR1 SGHRS, CDR2 YFSETQ. The V segment lost 0 bases and the J segment 8 bases; nucleotides outside the gene matches: 8. In DNA form, the CDR3 reads TGCGCCAGCAGCTTGGAGTTAGCGGGAGGTAACGATGAGCAGTTCTTC. This sequence encodes CASSLELAGGNDEQFF.

In its sample, this clone is medium-sized (0.01 to 0.1%). J is TRBJ1-6 and V is TRBV10-2; no clear D gene. The V end was cut by 5 bases, the J end by 3 bases, with 14 bases between. CDR3 length: 16 residues. Germline loops: CDR1 WSHSY, CDR2 SAAADI. CDR3 nucleotides: TGCGCCAGCAGTAACCACTCACGCGTCTATAATTCACCCCTCCACTTT. This encodes CASSNHSRVYNSPLHF.

The chain combines TRBV7-8 with TRBJ1-2; D is possibly TRBD1 (5 bases). The V end was cut by 5 bases, the J end by 0 bases, with 19 bases between. The CDR3 consists of 17 residues. Germline assignment: CDR1 SGHVS and CDR2 FQNEAQ. As DNA, the CDR3 is TGTGCCAGCAGCCCATTGGGACTTTTCTCAGCTAACTATGGCTACACCTTC. It codes for CASSPLGLFSANYGYTF.

The chain uses TRBV28 and TRBJ2-7; 7 nucleotides match TRBD2. The CDR3 is 14 amino acids. Germline V lookup: CDR1 MDHEN, CDR2 SYDVKM. V shed 5 bases and J 3 bases; nucleotides not matched to a gene: 7. The CDR3 DNA reads TGTGCCAGCAGTCTCTCCGGGAGGCTCTACGAGCAGTACTTC. Encoded protein: CASSLSGRLYEQYF.

CDR3 coding DNA: TGTGCTAGTGCTCCAGGGGCAGGGCGAGGCTACACCTTC. Translated: CASAPGAGRGYTF. The genes are TRBV12-5 and TRBJ1-2, with D tentatively TRBD1 (6 bases). The V gene lost 7 bases and the J gene lost 8 bases, with 17 bases spanning the gap. Germline CDR1 reads LGHNT; CDR2 reads FRNRAP. The CDR3 sequence is 13 residues long.

The gene calls are TRBV4-1 and TRBJ2-6; tentatively, D is TRBD1 (6 bases). Trimming removed 1 base from V and 0 bases from J, with 13 bases in between. The CDR3 length is 18 residues. Germline values: CDR1 MGHRA, CDR2 YSYEKL. The CDR3 spells CASSQGRQARSGANVLTF. In DNA, the CDR3 is TGCGCCAGCAGCCAAGGAAGACAGGCCCGCTCTGGGGCCAACGTCCTGACTTTC.

V and J are TRBV5-6 and TRBJ2-3; tentative D call: TRBD1 (5 bases). The V end lost 1 base, the J end lost 4 bases, and 10 bases lay between the germline ends. The CDR3 runs 14 residues. The germline gives CDR1 SGHDT, CDR2 YYEEEE. CDR3 DNA sequence: TGTGCCAGCAGCTTGTGGGTCAGGGCAGATACGCAGTATTTT. This encodes CASSLWVRADTQYF.